The T cell receptor beta chain under discussion was sequenced for a study of T cell repertoires in cytomegalovirus infection. Study-level background: In the study, CMV epitopes included recently identified HLA-C-restricted and well-studied HLA-B-restricted ones. Shared public TCR beta signatures pointed to both CMV infection and a matching HLA type.

Overall study results and limits: CMV-specific TCR beta clonotypes restricted by HLA-C dominated the ex vivo response. Summed public TCR beta family frequency identified CMV carriers bearing the relevant HLA.

CDR1 is MRHNA and CDR2 is SNTAGT in the germline V gene. This CDR3 spans 14 amino acids. Trimming stripped 6 bases from V and 1 base from J, with 9 bases between. This clonotype was found a few times. Its antigen remains unidentified. TCRdb ran MiXCR on the reads and lists one entry per CDR3 protein. The sample has around 770,000 distinct CDR3 sequences; about 27% are singletons. The source of this sequence is a human donor in good health (CMV status not recorded). Some clones in this sample may be carry-over from other donors' samples. J is TRBJ2-2 and V is TRBV6-4; D ambiguous. The sample was cultured CD8+ T cells from PBMCs, taken from culture after CMV antigen stimulation. The CDR3: CASRSRGNTGELFF. In DNA form, the CDR3 reads TGTGCCAGCAGATCAAGAGGGAACACCGGGGAGCTGTTTTTT.